This T cell receptor (beta chain) was retrieved from a study of graft-versus-host responses after intestinal transplantation. Study-wide points: Allografts carried high graft-versus-host to host-versus-graft clonal ratios in patients having graft-donor T cell macrochimerism.

CDR3 length equals 12 residues. Germline loops: CDR1 SEHNR, CDR2 FQNEAQ (reference sequence). Trimming removed 3 bases from V and 5 bases from J, with 7 bases in between. Clones were sequenced by immunoSEQ multiplex PCR, and TCRdb holds only the in-frame ones, with some missing. The sample records over 90,000 clones, roughly nine tenths being singletons. To note about this clone: Its antigen is as yet unknown.

The chain uses TRBV7-9 and TRBJ2-5, with no clear D. This specimen was unstimulated CD8+ T cells sorted from spleen or lymph node cells, taken before intestinal transplant. The source of this sequence is a human donor who received an intestinal transplant. The CDR3: CASSLYSETQYF. CDR3 nucleotides: TGTGCCAGCAGCTTGTACTCCGAGACCCAGTACTTC.